These 4 T cell receptor beta chains were sequenced from one sample in a study of PD-L1 blockade in urothelial cancer. This table comes from immunoSEQ multiplex PCR, and its TCRdb copy is limited to in-frame clones, with some not included. Among 95,000 to 130,000 clones listed, around 89% were seen once. Documented time point: peripheral blood 6 weeks after treatment start. The input for sequencing was PBMCs, taken around atezolizumab (anti-PD-L1) treatment. These TCRs come from a man between 60 and 75 years old with urothelial cancer.

This chain connects TRBV10-1 to TRBJ2-2, with 7 nucleotides matching TRBD2. The CDR3 has 14 amino acids. Losses at the gene ends were 11 bases for V and 4 bases for J; bases not matched to a gene: 10. Germline CDR1 is WNHNN and CDR2 is SYGVQD (reference sequence). CDR3 sequence reads: CAVSGGLGTGELFF. The CDR3 DNA reads as TGCGCCGTTTCGGGGGGATTAGGCACCGGGGAGCTGTTTTTT.

This chain uses TRBV12-2 with TRBJ2-1; the table names TRBD2, a call not compared with the DNA. TRBV12-2 is a pseudogene segment. There are 16 residues in the CDR3. The DNA of the CDR3 is TGTGCAAGTCGCTTAGCGCTAGCGGGAGTGGTGTATGAGCAGTTCTTC. Protein product: CASRLALAGVVYEQFF.

The rearrangement uses TRBV10-3 and TRBJ1-1; 8 bases are a match to TRBD1. There are 15 residues in the CDR3. After removal of 4 bases from V and 4 bases from J, the junction contained 8 bases not matched to a gene. Germline assignment: CDR1 ENHRY and CDR2 SYGVKD. The CDR3 nucleotides are TGTGCCATCAGTGGTGGACAGGGAGGGGTCACTGAAGCTTTCTTT. This translates into CAISGGQGGVTEAFF.

The genes are TRBV29-1 and TRBJ2-7; D perhaps matches TRBD1 (5 bases). Trimming removed 2 bases from V and 2 bases from J, with 10 bases in between. CDR1 and CDR2 (germline): SQVTM, ANQGSEA. The CDR3 runs to 13 residues. The CDR3 DNA reads as TGCAGCGTTGAACTGCCAGGGACCTACGAGCAGTACTTC. It translates to CSVELPGTYEQYF.